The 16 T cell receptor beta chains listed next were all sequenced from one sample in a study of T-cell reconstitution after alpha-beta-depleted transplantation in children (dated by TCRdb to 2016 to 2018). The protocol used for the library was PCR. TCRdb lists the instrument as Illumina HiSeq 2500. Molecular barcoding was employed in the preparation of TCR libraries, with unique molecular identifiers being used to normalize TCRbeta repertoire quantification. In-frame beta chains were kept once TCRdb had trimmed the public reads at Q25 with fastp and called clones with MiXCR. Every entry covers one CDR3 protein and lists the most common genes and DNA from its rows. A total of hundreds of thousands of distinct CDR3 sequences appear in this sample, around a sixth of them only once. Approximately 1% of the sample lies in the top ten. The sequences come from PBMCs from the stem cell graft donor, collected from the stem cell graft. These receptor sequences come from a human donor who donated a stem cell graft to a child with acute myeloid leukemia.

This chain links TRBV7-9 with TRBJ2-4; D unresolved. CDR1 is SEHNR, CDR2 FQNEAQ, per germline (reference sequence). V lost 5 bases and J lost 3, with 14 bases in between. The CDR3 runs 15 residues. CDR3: CASSPALLGKNIQYF. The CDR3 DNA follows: TGTGCCAGCAGCCCGGCCCTACTTGGCAAAAACATTCAGTACTTC. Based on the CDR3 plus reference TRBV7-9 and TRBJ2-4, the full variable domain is DTGVSQNPRHKITKRGQNVTFRCDPISEHNRLYWYRQTLGQGPEFLTYFQNEAQLEKSRLLSDRFSAERPKGSFSTLEIQRTEQGDSAMYLCASSPALLGKNIQYFGAGTRLSVL.

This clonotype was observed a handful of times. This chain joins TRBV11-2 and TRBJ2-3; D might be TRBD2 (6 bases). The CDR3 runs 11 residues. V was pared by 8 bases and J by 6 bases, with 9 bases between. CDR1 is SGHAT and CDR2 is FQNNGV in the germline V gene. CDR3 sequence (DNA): TGTGCCAGCCTCCGGGGGGATACGCAGTATTTT. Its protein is CASLRGDTQYF.

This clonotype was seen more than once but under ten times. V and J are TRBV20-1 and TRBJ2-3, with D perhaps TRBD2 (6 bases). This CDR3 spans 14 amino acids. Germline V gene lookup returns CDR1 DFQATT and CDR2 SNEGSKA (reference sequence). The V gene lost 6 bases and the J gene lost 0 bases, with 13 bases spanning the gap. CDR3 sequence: CSAPRAGSTDTQYF. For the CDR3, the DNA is TGCAGTGCCCCGAGGGCGGGAAGCACAGATACGCAGTATTTT.

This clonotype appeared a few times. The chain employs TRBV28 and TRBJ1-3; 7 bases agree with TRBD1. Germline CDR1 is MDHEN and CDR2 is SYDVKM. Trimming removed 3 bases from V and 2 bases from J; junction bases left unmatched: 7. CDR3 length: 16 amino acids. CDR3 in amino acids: CASSLPGQYPGNTIYF. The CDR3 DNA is TGTGCCAGCAGTTTGCCGGGACAGTACCCTGGAAACACCATATATTTT.

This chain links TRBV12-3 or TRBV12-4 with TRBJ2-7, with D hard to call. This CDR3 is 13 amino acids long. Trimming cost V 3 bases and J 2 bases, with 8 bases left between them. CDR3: CASSLGNPYEQYV. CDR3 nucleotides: TGTGCCAGCAGTTTGGGCAACCCCTACGAGCAGTACGTC.

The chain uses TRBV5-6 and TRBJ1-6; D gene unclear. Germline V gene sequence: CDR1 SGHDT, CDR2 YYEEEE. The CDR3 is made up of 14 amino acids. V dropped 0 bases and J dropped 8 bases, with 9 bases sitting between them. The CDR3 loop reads CASSLGTVHSPLHF. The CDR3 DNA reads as TGTGCCAGCAGCTTGGGAACAGTCCATTCACCCCTCCACTTT.

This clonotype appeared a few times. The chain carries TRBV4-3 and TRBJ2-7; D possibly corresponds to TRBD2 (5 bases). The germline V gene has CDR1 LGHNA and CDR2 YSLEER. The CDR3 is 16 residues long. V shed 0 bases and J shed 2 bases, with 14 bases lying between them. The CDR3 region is CASSQDQSTGTYEQYF. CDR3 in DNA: TGCGCCAGCAGCCAAGATCAATCCACGGGAACCTACGAGCAGTACTTC.

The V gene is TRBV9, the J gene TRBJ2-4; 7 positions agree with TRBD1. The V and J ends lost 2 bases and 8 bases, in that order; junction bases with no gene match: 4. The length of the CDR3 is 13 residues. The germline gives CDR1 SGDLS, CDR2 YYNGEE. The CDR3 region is CASSVAGTDIQYF. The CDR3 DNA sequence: TGTGCCAGCAGCGTGGCAGGGACAGACATTCAGTACTTC.

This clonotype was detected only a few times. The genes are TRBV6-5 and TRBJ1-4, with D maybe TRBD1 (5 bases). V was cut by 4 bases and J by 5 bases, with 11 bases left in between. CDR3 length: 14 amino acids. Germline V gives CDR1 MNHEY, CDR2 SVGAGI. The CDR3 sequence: CASSWGRRNEKLFF. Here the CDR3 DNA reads TGTGCCAGCAGTTGGGGACGGAGAAATGAAAAACTGTTTTTT.

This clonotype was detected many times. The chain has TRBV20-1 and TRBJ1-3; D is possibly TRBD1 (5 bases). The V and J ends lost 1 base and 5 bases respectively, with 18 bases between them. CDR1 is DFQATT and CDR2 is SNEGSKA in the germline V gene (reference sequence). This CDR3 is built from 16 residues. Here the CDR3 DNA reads TGCAGTGCTAGAGGGGCAGGGATCATGGAGAGAAACACCATATATTTT. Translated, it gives CSARGAGIMERNTIYF.

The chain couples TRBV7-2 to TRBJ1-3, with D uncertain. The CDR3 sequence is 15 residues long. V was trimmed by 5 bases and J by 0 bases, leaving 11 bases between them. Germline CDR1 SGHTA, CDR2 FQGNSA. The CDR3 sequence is CASSPEVFSGNTIYF. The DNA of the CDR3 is TGTGCCAGCAGCCCCGAAGTTTTCTCTGGAAACACCATATATTTT.

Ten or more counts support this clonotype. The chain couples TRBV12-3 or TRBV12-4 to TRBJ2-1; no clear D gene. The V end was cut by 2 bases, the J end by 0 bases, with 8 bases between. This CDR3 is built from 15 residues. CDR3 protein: CASSLQSRSYNEQFF. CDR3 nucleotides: TGTGCCAGCAGTTTACAGAGTCGCTCCTACAATGAGCAGTTCTTC.

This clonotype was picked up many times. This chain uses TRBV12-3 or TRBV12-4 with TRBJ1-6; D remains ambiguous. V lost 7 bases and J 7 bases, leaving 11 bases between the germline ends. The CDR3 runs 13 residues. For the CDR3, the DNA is TGTGCCAGCACGGGTACCCGAAATTCACCCCTCCACTTT. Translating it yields CASTGTRNSPLHF.

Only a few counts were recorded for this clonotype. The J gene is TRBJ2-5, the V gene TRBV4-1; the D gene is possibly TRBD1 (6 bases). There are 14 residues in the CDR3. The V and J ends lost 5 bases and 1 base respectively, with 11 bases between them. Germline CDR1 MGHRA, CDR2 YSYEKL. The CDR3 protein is CASSIVGGQETQYF. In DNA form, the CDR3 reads TGCGCCAGCAGCATAGTAGGGGGCCAAGAGACCCAGTACTTC.

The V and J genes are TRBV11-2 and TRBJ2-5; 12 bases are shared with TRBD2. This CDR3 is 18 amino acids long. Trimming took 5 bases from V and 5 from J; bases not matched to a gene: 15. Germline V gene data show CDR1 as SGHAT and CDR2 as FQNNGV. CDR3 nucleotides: TGTGCCAGCAGCCAAGGAAAACTAGCGGGGGGAGGATGTGAGACCCAGTACTTC. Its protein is CASSQGKLAGGGCETQYF.

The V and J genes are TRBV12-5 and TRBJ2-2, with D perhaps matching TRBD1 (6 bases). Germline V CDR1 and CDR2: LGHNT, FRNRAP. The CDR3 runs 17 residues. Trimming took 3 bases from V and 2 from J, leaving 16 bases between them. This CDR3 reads CASGFDPGQLNTGELFF. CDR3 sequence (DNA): TGTGCTAGTGGTTTCGATCCCGGACAGCTAAACACCGGGGAGCTGTTTTTT.